This T cell receptor beta chain came from a study of TIL therapy for anti-PD-1-resistant metastatic lung cancer. Study in general: Tumors were harvested before any PD-1/PD-L1 blockade. Median patient age was approximately 58, ranging roughly 38-85 years. Median tumor mutation burden was approximately 1.5 mutations per megabase.

Sequencing used immunoSEQ v3. Repertoires were generated with immunoSEQ multiplex PCR, while TCRdb's copy carries only in-frame clones and drops some. Seen here are about 43,000 clones, approximately 79% observed once, and the top ten hold more than 12%. CDR1 LNHDA and CDR2 SQIVND come from the germline V gene (reference sequence). Trimming shortened V by 3 bases and J by 5 bases, and 11 bases separated the two germline ends. The CDR3 has 13 amino acids. Time point of the sample: pre-treatment sample, taken before nivolumab and TIL therapy. The V gene is TRBV19, the J gene TRBJ2-7; tentative D call: TRBD1 (6 bases). This TCR was recovered from an older man with non-small cell lung cancer. This specimen was blood, taken at baseline. The CDR3 coding sequence is TGTGCCAGTAGTATGACAGGTATCCACGAGCAGTACTTC. This encodes CASSMTGIHEQYF.